This entry lists 10 T cell receptor beta chains sequenced from one sample in a study of blood T cells in healthy people across ages. It was with a sample-barcoded 5' primer and a J-beta primer mix that a second PCR of roughly 7 to 12 cycles was run. TCRdb processed the 5' RACE reads anew with MiXCR; each CDR3 protein has one entry. The table lists hundreds of thousands of distinct CDR3 sequences, about 30% of them singletons. The specimen was blood. The receptors originated from a woman older than 75 in good health.

Many counts were recorded for this clonotype. CDR3 nucleotide sequence: TGCAGTGCTACAGGGGTGGCGAGCGGGCTCACAGATACGCAGTATTTT. It codes for CSATGVASGLTDTQYF. The chain recombines TRBV20-1 with TRBJ2-3, with D perhaps being TRBD1 or TRBD2 (6 bases each). CDR1 and CDR2 from the germline V gene are DFQATT and SNEGSKA (reference sequence). The CDR3 consists of 16 residues. Trimming left V 4 bases short and J 2 bases short, with 19 bases between.

Many counts were recorded for this clonotype. V gene TRBV7-2 combines with J gene TRBJ1-1, with D uncertain. The CDR3 is made up of 15 amino acids. Germline CDR1 and CDR2: SGHTA and FQGNSA. Between the trimmed V and J ends, which lost 4 bases and 5 bases, there was a span of 17 bases. The CDR3 DNA sequence: TGTGCCAGCAGCTCAGCAGCCCCAGGAGTTACTGAAGCTTTCTTT. It codes for CASSSAAPGVTEAFF.

Remarks on this clonotype: This could be a read error, since a much larger clone is one nucleotide away. V gene TRBV30 combines with J gene TRBJ2-1; D remains ambiguous. This CDR3 comprises 13 residues. Germline-derived CDR1 and CDR2 are GTSNPN and SVGIG (reference sequence). The DNA for the CDR3 is TGTTCCTGGAGTTTGTTTATCCACAATGAGCAGTTCTTC. Its translation: CSWSLFIHNEQFF.

This chain links TRBV7-9 with TRBJ2-2; 9 nucleotides match TRBD2. This CDR3 is built from 14 residues. Germline-derived CDR1 and CDR2 are SEHNR and FQNEAQ (reference sequence). Trimming took 5 bases from V and 4 from J; bases not matched to a gene: 2. The CDR3 protein is CASSGGRATGELFF. The CDR3 nucleotides are TGTGCCAGCAGCGGCGGGAGGGCCACCGGGGAGCTGTTTTTT.

The chain carries TRBV24-1 and TRBJ2-1; 10 bases are a match to TRBD2. Germline assignment: CDR1 KGHDR and CDR2 SFDVKD. J gave up 6 bases and V 4 bases, and 8 bases lay outside the gene matches. CDR3 length: 16 amino acids. The DNA for the CDR3 is TGTGCCACCAGTGAGGGTGGTTTAGCGGGGGGCAATGAGCAGTTCTTC. It translates to CATSEGGLAGGNEQFF.

This clonotype showed up many times. The chain joins TRBV24-1 to TRBJ2-1; D is undetermined. Between the trimmed V and J ends, which lost 10 bases and 0 bases, there was a span of 15 bases. This CDR3 comprises 15 residues. Germline CDR1 reads KGHDR; CDR2 reads SFDVKD. CDR3 amino acids: CATSPLGSSYNEQFF. The CDR3 DNA follows: TGTGCCACTTCTCCCCTCGGAAGCTCCTACAATGAGCAGTTCTTC.

This clonotype was counted ten times or more. The chain uses TRBV20-1 and TRBJ2-5; D tentatively reads TRBD1 or TRBD2 (6 bases each). Germline values: CDR1 DFQATT, CDR2 SNEGSKA (reference sequence). Trimming removed 1 base at V and 5 bases at J, with 11 bases between. This CDR3 is built from 13 residues. Here the CDR3 DNA reads TGCAGTGCTAGAGTGCCCGGGGGCGAGACCCAGTACTTC. Protein: CSARVPGGETQYF.

To note about this clonotype: Just one base apart from a much larger clone, this may be a read error. The V and J genes are TRBV6-5 and TRBJ1-6; possibly TRBD1 for D (6 bases). The germline gives CDR1 MNHEY, CDR2 SVGAGI. The CDR3 sequence is 14 residues long. V gave up 10 bases and J gave up 6 bases, with 16 bases separating them. For the CDR3, the DNA is TGTGCCAACAGGGCCGGAGTGAGTAATTCACCCCTCCACTTT. Protein: CANRAGVSNSPLHF.

The chain uses TRBV7-9 and TRBJ2-1; D may be TRBD1 (6 bases). The ends were cut back, 4 bases at V and 2 bases at J, with 21 bases in the middle. The CDR3 length is 18 residues. Germline V lookup: CDR1 SEHNR, CDR2 FQNEAQ (reference sequence). In DNA, the CDR3 is TGTGCCAGCAGCTCACAGGGTCACTGGGGGAGTACCTACAATGAGCAGTTCTTC. Protein: CASSSQGHWGSTYNEQFF. The whole variable domain, filled in from reference TRBV7-9 and TRBJ2-1, reads DTGVSQNPRHKITKRGQNVTFRCDPISEHNRLYWYRQTLGQGPEFLTYFQNEAQLEKSRLLSDRFSAERPKGSFSTLEIQRTEQGDSAMYLCASSSQGHWGSTYNEQFFGPGTRLTVL.

This clonotype has ten or more counts. V usage is TRBV7-9 and J usage is TRBJ2-3; 7 nucleotides match TRBD2. Germline CDR1 and CDR2: SEHNR and FQNEAQ (reference sequence). The length of the CDR3 is 15 residues. V gave up 2 bases and J gave up 5 bases; unmatched junction bases: 7. The CDR3 DNA sequence: TGTGCCAGCAGCTTACGGGCGGGGGAAGGAGATACGCAGTATTTT. Protein: CASSLRAGEGDTQYF.